This T cell receptor (beta chain) derives from a study of blood T cells in healthy people across ages. No fewer than 5.5 micrograms of total RNA were isolated from every sample. For the second PCR, which ran for about 7 to 11 cycles, a sample-barcoded 5' primer and a J-beta primer mix were used. A single record per CDR3 protein comes from TCRdb applying MiXCR to the 5' RACE reads. This table holds some 790,000 distinct CDR3 sequences, about 30% found once. The CDR3 length is 16 residues. Germline CDR1 and CDR2: SGHRS and YFSETQ. The trim removed 3 bases at V and 13 bases at J, leaving 16 bases unmatched. Findings and limits, study-wide: Diversity was higher, and naive CD4+ cells more numerous, in long-lived donors than in aged donors.

Regarding this clonotype: The antigen is unknown. A read error may explain this, as a much larger clone is one base away.

This rearrangement joins TRBV5-1 to TRBJ2-1; 10 bases agree with TRBD2. This receptor was identified in a woman of 80 years or more in good health. Specimen: blood. This chain's CDR3 is CASSSLAGGRRETQFF. The CDR3 DNA sequence: TGCGCCAGCAGCTCTTTAGCGGGGGGCAGACGAGAGACCCAGTTCTTC. Filled out from reference TRBV5-1 and TRBJ2-1, the complete variable domain reads KAGVTQTPRYLIKTRGQQVTLSCSPISGHRSVSWYQQTPGQGLQFLFEYFSETQRNKGNFPGRFSGRQFSNSRSEMNVSTLELGDSALYLCASSSLAGGRRETQFFGPGTRLTVL.